What follows is one T cell receptor beta chain and its context. Mismatch with germline at one junction end may stem from a read error. The sample belongs to a study of blood T cell repertoires in COVID-19. Study summary: Material from acute and convalescent COVID-19 was sourced from the United States, Italy and Spain. PBMCs, B-cell-depleted T cells, or T cells provided the cDNA or gDNA that made up the material.

The CDR3 is made up of 14 amino acids. Germline V gives CDR1 MNHEY, CDR2 SVGAGI. Assay used: immunoSEQ multiplex PCR; TCRdb lists only in-frame clones, some missing. The table includes roughly 90,000 clones, 87% detected once. The V gene is TRBV6-5, the J gene TRBJ1-2, with 7 bases that match TRBD1. The sequence was obtained from a human donor in a cohort sampled during active COVID-19. The material sequenced was peripheral blood. CDR3 in DNA: TGTGCCAACAGTCCGGGGGACAGCCTCCGTGGCTACACCTTC. This gives the protein CANSPGDSLRGYTF.